This T cell receptor (beta chain) originates from a study of blood T cell repertoires in COVID-19. The overall study: Acute and convalescent COVID-19 specimens originated in the United States, Italy and Spain. PBMCs, B-cell-depleted T cells, or T cells were the source of the cDNA or gDNA that made up the material.

The length of the CDR3 is 13 residues. Trimming cost V 2 bases and J 11 bases, with 15 bases left between them. Germline assignment: CDR1 SGHNT and CDR2 YYREEE (reference sequence). As originally analysed: Nucleated cell counts were estimated from reference gene primer amplification. This table comes from immunoSEQ multiplex PCR, and its TCRdb copy is limited to in-frame clones, with some not included. For V, J and clone size, that table is used; D and trimming come from the DNA. The data contain more than 110,000 clones, 84% of them singletons. Sequenced material: peripheral blood. The chain links TRBV5-4 to TRBJ2-3; a weak D match, TRBD1 (6 bases). The sequence was obtained from a woman older than 75 in a cohort sampled during active or convalescent COVID-19. CDR3 nucleotides: TGTGCCAGCAGCTTCATTGGGGTAGGGGGGCAGTATTTT. Translating gives CASSFIGVGGQYF.